These T cell receptor beta chains were read from a single sample in a study of radiation and T cells in renal cell carcinoma. The repertoire was sequenced with immunoSEQ multiplex PCR; TCRdb's copy has only in-frame clones and lacks some. The sample lists about 78,000 clones, 89% seen once, with roughly 6% in the top ten. Sequencing used blood, obtained from a patient whose treatment included radiotherapy and nephrectomy. The receptors originated from a woman aged 70-85 years with renal cell carcinoma. The CDR3 runs from the conserved cysteine through the conserved F or W. Fields, in order: D gene, J gene, clone size, V gene, CDR3 protein, CDR3 DNA. A D gene is named only where the DNA matches it firmly. Clone size is shown for a subset of rows, as once, few, many or a class of expanded clone.

.	TRBJ1-2	.	TRBV5-6	CASSRSNRYGYTF	TGTGCCAGCAGCCGTAGTAACCGGTATGGCTACACCTTC
TRBD1	TRBJ2-7	.	TRBV28	CASSLWWTGSYEQYF	TGTGCCAGCAGTTTATGGTGGACAGGGTCCTACGAGCAGTACTTC
TRBD2	TRBJ2-3	.	TRBV5-1	CASSASSGVDTQYF	TGCGCCAGCAGCGCCTCTAGCGGAGTTGATACGCAGTATTTT
.	TRBJ1-1	.	TRBV29-1	CSVESGIGADTEAFF	TGCAGCGTTGAATCGGGGATAGGGGCGGACACTGAAGCTTTCTTT
.	TRBJ2-5	.	TRBV5-6	CASSSDARETQYF	TGTGCCAGCAGCTCGGACGCCAGAGAGACCCAGTACTTC
.	TRBJ2-5	.	TRBV7-2	CASSLGSWGRETQYF	TGTGCCAGCAGCTTAGGCAGTTGGGGGCGGGAGACCCAGTACTTC
.	TRBJ2-5	.	TRBV30	CAWSVQRARYF	TGTGCCTGGAGTGTCCAACGGGCCCGGTACTTC
.	TRBJ1-2	.	TRBV7-3	CASSPGGAQYGYTF	TGTGCCAGCAGCCCCGGAGGGGCGCAGTATGGCTACACCTTC
.	TRBJ2-2	.	TRBV2	CASSEQGGRARELFF	TGTGCCAGCAGTGAACAGGGGGGGAGGGCCAGGGAGCTGTTTTTT
.	TRBJ2-5	.	TRBV2	CASSVRALETQYF	TGTGCCAGCAGTGTTCGGGCGTTAGAGACCCAGTACTTC
.	TRBJ2-3	once	TRBV5-6	CASSGGAVYTDTQYF	TGTGCCAGCAGCGGGGGGGCCGTATACACAGATACGCAGTATTTT
.	TRBJ1-2	.	TRBV5-4	CASSLENRNYGYTF	TGTGCCAGCAGCTTGGAGAACAGGAACTATGGCTACACCTTC
TRBD1	TRBJ1-6	.	TRBV14	CASSQTTGGSPLHF	TGTGCCAGCAGCCAAACGACAGGGGGGTCACCCCTCCACTTT
.	TRBJ2-1	.	TRBV7-9	CASSLTVGVEQFF	TGTGCCAGCAGCTTAACCGTCGGAGTCGAGCAGTTCTTC
.	TRBJ1-5	.	TRBV19	CASTTREGNQPQHF	TGTGCCAGTACGACCAGGGAGGGCAATCAGCCCCAGCATTTT
TRBD2	TRBJ2-1	.	TRBV5-1	CASSPPGLAGVSSYNEQFF	TGCGCCAGCAGCCCGCCGGGACTAGCGGGGGTGAGCTCCTACAATGAGCAGTTCTTC
.	TRBJ2-4	.	TRBV19	CASSPLGGPPYF	TGTGCCAGTAGTCCCTTGGGGGGGCCTCCCTACTTC
.	TRBJ2-5	.	TRBV7-7	CASSLAVIETQYF	TGTGCTAGCAGCTTAGCCGTCATTGAAACCCAGTACTTC
.	TRBJ1-1	once	TRBV19	CASERNTEAFF	TGTGCCAGTGAAAGGAACACTGAAGCTTTCTTT
.	TRBJ2-2	.	TRBV7-2	CASSVNMGTGELFF	TGTGCCAGCAGCGTCAACATGGGCACCGGGGAGCTGTTTTTT
.	TRBJ1-2	.	TRBV6-1	CASSHVAYYGYTF	TGTGCCAGCAGCCACGTAGCATACTATGGCTACACCTTC
TRBD1	TRBJ2-7	.	TRBV27	CASRGQGAYEQYF	TGTGCCAGCAGGGGACAGGGGGCCTACGAGCAGTACTTC
.	TRBJ1-2	.	TRBV7-2	CASSADLQGPYGYTF	TGTGCCAGCAGCGCCGATTTACAGGGACCCTATGGCTACACCTTC
.	TRBJ1-1	.	TRBV14	CASSHSAGRPNTEAFF	TGTGCCAGCAGCCATAGCGCAGGAAGACCGAACACTGAAGCTTTCTTT
.	TRBJ2-7	.	TRBV29-1	CSAGGDRTYEQYF	TGCAGCGCCGGGGGGGACAGGACCTACGAGCAGTACTTC
TRBD1	TRBJ1-1	.	TRBV4-3	CASSQDRGMGQMNTEAFF	TGCGCCAGCAGCCAAGATCGGGGGATGGGACAGATGAACACTGAAGCTTTCTTT
.	TRBJ1-5	.	TRBV27	CASSPYRAWSQPQHF	TGTGCCAGCAGTCCCTACAGGGCGTGGAGTCAGCCCCAGCATTTT
TRBD2	TRBJ2-5	once	TRBV27	CASTVAGGFPETQYF	TGTGCCAGCACCGTAGCGGGGGGGTTTCCAGAGACCCAGTACTTC
TRBD1	TRBJ1-3	.	TRBV7-2	CASGTGGITGNTIYF	TGTGCCAGCGGGACAGGGGGAATAACTGGAAACACCATATATTTT
.	TRBJ2-3	once	TRBV19	CASTPSPGLRTTQYF	TGTGCCAGTACCCCGTCCCCCGGGTTGAGGACCACGCAGTATTTT
.	TRBJ2-7	.	TRBV6-4	CASSETYEQYF	TGTGCCAGCAGTGAGACCTACGAGCAGTACTTC
.	TRBJ2-3	.	TRBV5-1	CASSLAGASTDTQYF	TGCGCCAGCAGCTTGGCGGGGGCGAGCACAGATACGCAGTATTTT
.	TRBJ2-1	.	TRBV27	CASSRGQFGEQFF	TGTGCCAGCAGTCGCGGACAGTTCGGTGAGCAGTTCTTC
TRBD1	TRBJ1-5	.	TRBV19	CASSRDRAPDQPQHF	TGTGCCAGTAGTAGGGACAGGGCACCAGATCAGCCCCAGCATTTT
TRBD1	TRBJ2-1	.	TRBV5-4	CASSLGGTGSYNEQFF	TGTGCCAGCAGCTTGGGTGGGACAGGGTCCTACAATGAGCAGTTCTTC
TRBD2	TRBJ2-3	.	TRBV5-1	CASRLQKTGTSADTQYF	TGCGCCAGCAGGTTGCAAAAAACCGGGACTAGCGCCGATACGCAGTATTTT
TRBD1	TRBJ1-1	.	TRBV5-1	CASSLGLLHRGIGGTEAFF	TGCGCCAGCAGCTTGGGCCTCCTACACAGGGGAATAGGAGGCACTGAAGCTTTCTTT
.	TRBJ2-4	.	TRBV19	CASRDPRDIQYF	TGTGCCAGTAGGGACCCCAGAGACATTCAGTACTTC
.	TRBJ2-3	.	TRBV5-4	CASSLPRDTQYF	TGTGCCAGCAGCTTACCTCGCGATACGCAGTATTTT
TRBD2	TRBJ2-7	.	TRBV4-3	CASSQRLGLDFGYEQYF	TGCGCCAGCAGCCAACGATTGGGACTAGACTTCGGCTACGAGCAGTACTTC
TRBD2	TRBJ2-5	.	TRBV5-6	CASSWSLAGEETQYF	TGTGCCAGCAGCTGGTCCTTAGCGGGGGAGGAGACCCAGTACTTC
.	TRBJ1-3	.	TRBV7-7	CASSLGKGPGNTIYF	TGTGCTAGCAGCTTAGGCAAGGGTCCGGGAAACACCATATATTTT
TRBD1	TRBJ1-2	.	TRBV18	CASSPPGGNYGYTF	TGTGCCAGCTCACCGCCAGGGGGTAACTATGGCTACACCTTC
.	TRBJ1-6	.	TRBV5-1	CASSLAGDWNSPLHF	TGCGCCAGCAGCTTGGCGGGGGATTGGAATTCACCCCTCCACTTT